The T cell receptor beta chain under discussion was sequenced for a study of radiotherapy plus CTLA-4 blockade in lung cancer. TCRdb's copy holds only in-frame clones and misses some; the assay was immunoSEQ multiplex PCR. The sample records 25,000 to 35,000 clones, around 80% being singletons. Looked up from germline, CDR1 is LNHDA and CDR2 is SQIVND (reference sequence). The CDR3 contains 13 residues. Between the trimmed V and J ends, which lost 3 bases and 2 bases, there was a span of 7 bases. This clone has more than one count but fewer than ten. The J gene is TRBJ2-5, the V gene TRBV19; D not certain. This material consisted of peripheral blood, taken from a patient treated with radiotherapy plus ipilimumab. This clonotype originated in a human donor with non-small cell lung cancer that progressed on radiotherapy plus ipilimumab. CDR3 nucleotides: TGTGCCAGTAGTATTGACGGTCAAGAGACCCAGTACTTC. It specifies CASSIDGQETQYF.